The clone carrying this T cell receptor beta chain has just a few counts. Its antigen is undetermined. TCRdb reanalysed the reads using MiXCR and keeps one entry per CDR3 protein. The repertoire consists of around 900,000 distinct CDR3 sequences, with approximately 33% occurring once and the leading ten covering around 15%. This entry comes from a study of T cell repertoires in cytomegalovirus infection. About the study: Recently identified HLA-C-restricted CMV epitopes were among the peptides used. Study-wide findings and caveats: Predominance within the ex vivo response was attributable to HLA-C-restricted CMV-specific TCR beta clonotypes. Carriage of CMV together with the relevant HLA was identifiable through cumulative public TCR beta family frequency.

The specimen comprised cultured CD8+ T cells from PBMCs, sampled from culture after CMV antigen stimulation. The receptor was isolated from a human donor in good health (CMV status not recorded). Some clones in this sample may be carry-over from other donors' samples.

The CDR3 DNA follows: TGTGCCAGCAACAGGGTTGCCAATGAGCAGTTCTTC. Translation: CASNRVANEQFF. The rearrangement links TRBV7-6 to TRBJ2-1; weak D call: TRBD1 (6 bases). CDR1 SGHVS and CDR2 FNYEAQ come from the germline V gene. This CDR3 is built from 12 residues. The V end lost 7 bases, the J end lost 6 bases, and 10 bases lay between the germline ends.